A single T cell receptor (beta chain) is shown here with its context. This clonotype has ten or more counts. It lacks a known antigen. Within one base of it there is no much larger clone, and no base qualities were kept. This specimen comes from a study of CD8 T cells in ankylosing spondylitis (dated by TCRdb to the late 2010s). Regarding the complete study: T cell receptor beta repertoires were profiled in healthy donors and ankylosing spondylitis patients so that disease-linked TCR variants could be found. The full study cohort comprised 20 to 25 ankylosing spondylitis patients and approximately 100 healthy donors. Samples of peripheral blood were taken, and for ankylosing spondylitis patients, synovial fluid was collected as well. Results the study describes overall, beyond this receptor: Some TCR beta motif variants had previously been reported in synovial fluid and blood of reactive arthritis patients, which suggested common disease-initiation mechanisms. A TCR beta motif made up of about eight highly homologous amino acid variants appeared to be characteristic of blood from ankylosing spondylitis patients. The disease-linked clones showed a CD8+ phenotype and occurred at relatively low frequencies in peripheral blood. According to the report, matched synovial fluid samples from ankylosing spondylitis patients were significantly enriched for the disease-linked clones.

The sequencing machine was an Illumina HiSeq 2500. TCR beta libraries were prepared by quantitative 5'-RACE with molecular barcodes. The study's own analysis went as follows. A new computational method, built on a probabilistic model of VDJ rearrangement, was used to identify disease-linked TCR variants. In-frame beta chains were kept once TCRdb had trimmed the public reads at Q25 with fastp and called clones with MiXCR. Rows with a matching CDR3 protein are joined into one entry that keeps the most common DNA and genes. For this entry, the V and J calls and clone size follow TCRdb and not the study's own pipeline. Here the sample has about 460,000 distinct CDR3 sequences; approximately 5.3% occur a single time. The ten largest clones take up under 4.5% of the sample. Cut back by 2 bases and 0 bases, the V and J ends lie 13 bases apart. CDR1 is given as MNHEY and CDR2 as SMNVEV, both from the germline V gene (reference sequence). Reading from cysteine to phenylalanine, the CDR3 counts 16 amino acids. CDR3 DNA is the only sequence kept; it has 48 bases, read in frame from the first base.

The receptor's source is a male donor with ankylosing spondylitis. The chain was built from TRBV27 and TRBJ1-1; D gene: possibly TRBD1, on 5 matching bases. Sequenced material: blood, either unsorted or a sorted T cell fraction (not recorded which). The encoded CDR3 is CASSLKGIYLNTEAFF. At the DNA level, the sequence is TGTGCCAGCAGTTTAAAGGGGATCTACTTGAACACTGAAGCTTTCTTT.